This T cell receptor (beta chain) was retrieved from a study of T-cell reconstitution after alpha-beta-depleted transplantation in children. The CDR3 spans 14 residues. CDR1 is MDHEN and CDR2 is SYDVKM in the germline V gene. V was pared by 9 bases and J by 0 bases, with 6 bases of the junction left unmatched. This clonotype was counted between two and nine times. Antigen specificity is unknown. For TCRbeta, the library was prepared with unique molecular identifiers. Each CDR3 protein is one row after TCRdb ran MiXCR on the PCR reads. This sample yields fewer than 400,000 distinct CDR3 sequences, of which approximately 23% are seen a single time; about a tenth belongs to the top ten. Overall study results and limits: At day 60, the high TCRbeta diversity found in some patients originated from recipient T cells and thymic progenitors that had survived. Newly generated T cells supplied most T-cell counts and diversity one year post-transplant. Expanded graft clones numbering several hundred reportedly gave rise to alpha-beta T cells about two months after transplant.

The clonotype comes from a male patient younger than 18 who had a stem cell transplant for acute lymphoblastic leukemia, so the T cells may come from the graft donor. The rearrangement uses TRBV28 and TRBJ2-7; TRBD2 aligns across 9 bases. The specimen was PBMCs, mostly from graft donor cells, collected 180 days after TCRalphabeta/CD19-depleted stem cell transplant. The chain's CDR3 is CASQIAGASYEQYF. CDR3 in DNA: TGTGCCAGTCAGATAGCGGGAGCCTCCTACGAGCAGTACTTC. The whole variable domain, remainder taken from reference TRBV28 and TRBJ2-7, is DVKVTQSSRYLVKRTGEKVFLECVQDMDHENMFWYRQDPGLGLRLIYFSYDVKMKEKGDIPEGYSVSREKKERFSLILESASTNQTSMYLCASQIAGASYEQYFGPGTRLTVT.